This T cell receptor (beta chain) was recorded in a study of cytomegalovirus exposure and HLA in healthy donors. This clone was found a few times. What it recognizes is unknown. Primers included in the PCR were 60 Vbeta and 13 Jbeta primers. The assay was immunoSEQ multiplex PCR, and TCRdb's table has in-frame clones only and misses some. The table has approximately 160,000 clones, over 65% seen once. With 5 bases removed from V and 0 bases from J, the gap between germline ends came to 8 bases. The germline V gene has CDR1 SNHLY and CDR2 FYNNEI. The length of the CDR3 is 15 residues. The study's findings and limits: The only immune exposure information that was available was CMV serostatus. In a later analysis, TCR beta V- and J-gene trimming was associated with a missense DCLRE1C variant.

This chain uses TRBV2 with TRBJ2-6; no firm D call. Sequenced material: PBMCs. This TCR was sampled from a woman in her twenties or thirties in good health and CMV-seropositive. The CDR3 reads CASSPISSGANVLTF. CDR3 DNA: TGTGCCAGCAGTCCCATCAGCTCTGGGGCCAACGTCCTGACTTTC.